The source of this TCR beta chain is a study of T-cell memory formation after mild COVID-19 (dated by TCRdb to about 2021). Regarding the study in general: Most TCR sequence clusters were specific to one of the two donors. Longitudinal TCRalpha and TCRbeta repertoire sequencing tracked T-cell clones expanding and contracting after mild COVID-19 in two donors. Two young, previously healthy adult volunteers, one female and one male, were included in the cohort.

Ficoll-Paque density gradient centrifugation was the method used to isolate PBMCs. Broader findings and caveats from the paper: SARS-CoV-2 specificity of the second-wave clones peaking on day 37 was not confirmed. Only a couple of mild cases were covered in the study, and larger cohorts including severe cases with pre-infection samples were considered necessary. Contracting CD4+ clones turned up mainly in the CM and EM memory subsets, whereas EMRA was where CD8+ clones were enriched. From day 15 to 85, contracting clones showed balanced CD4/CD8 phenotypes, whereas a second wave of clones that expanded from day 15 to 37 leaned towards CD4+. The detection of some responding clones in pre-infection memory suggests that pre-existing cross-reactive memory T cells joined the SARS-CoV-2 response.

The data were produced on an Illumina NovaSeq 6000. TCRalpha and TCRbeta cDNA libraries were constructed by 5'RACE with constant-segment primers, with sample barcodes and unique molecular identifiers being introduced. RNA was extracted from every sample with Trizol reagent. Amplification of the libraries took two PCR steps, and the second step added a second sample barcode plus Illumina TruSeq adapters. Libraries were sequenced on an Illumina NovaSeq with 2 x 150 bp paired-end reads. The original pipeline was this. With migec v1.2.7, reads were demultiplexed and then collapsed into UMI-guided consensus sequences. Using mixcr v2.1.11, the UMI consensuses were aligned to TRA and TRB V and J templates and assembled into clonotypes. Expanded or contracted clonotypes were those called significant by both edgeR and NoisET, with noise models trained on biological replicates. For edgeR calls, the cutoffs were a false discovery rate-adjusted p below 0.01 and a log2 fold-change threshold of 1. PCA with hierarchical clustering of max-normalized trajectories of the 1000 most abundant clonotypes was used as exploratory dynamics analysis. Separately sequenced CD4+ and CD8+ repertoires were used to assign the CD4 or CD8 phenotype of responding clones. TCRdb reprocessing: public reads trimmed at Q25 with fastp, clones called with MiXCR, in-frame beta chains kept. Rows merge per CDR3 protein into single entries with the most common DNA and genes. TCRdb, not the authors, supplied the V and J calls. The sample table holds 200,000 to 300,000 distinct CDR3 sequences, of which about a sixth were seen once. The ten largest account for under 25% of the sample.

This clonotype was counted a single time. Its antigen is not yet known. No qualities accompany the bases; no much larger clone lies one base away. A single read constitutes weak evidence. CDR3 length: 15 amino acids, cysteine to phenylalanine. Of the read, only the CDR3 DNA is kept; its 45 bases are in frame from base 1. The germline V gene (reference sequence) yields LNHDA for CDR1 and SQIVND for CDR2. Trimming takes 5 bases from V and 0 bases from J, and the germline ends sit 11 bases apart. This TCR was recovered from a man between 18 and 29 years old who had mild COVID-19 (a few samples of this study predate the infection). The sample titles of this study are shuffled in the database, so cell type and time point are left out; the donor was told from shared clones. The sequence is built from TRBV19 and TRBJ2-1, with the D gene uncertain. The sample consisted of PBMCs or a T cell subset sorted from them (not recorded which). For the CDR3, the sequence is CASSLQLSSYNEQFF. The sequenced DNA is TGTGCCAGTAGTTTACAGCTAAGCTCCTACAATGAGCAGTTCTTC.